This T cell receptor beta chain was observed in a study of T-cell memory formation after mild COVID-19 listed by TCRdb under 2021. In the study overall: TCR sequence clusters from the two donors were found to be largely donor specific. Two young, previously healthy adult volunteers, one female and one male, were included in the cohort. In a couple of donors, T-cell clones that expanded and contracted after mild COVID-19 were tracked by sequencing TCRalpha and TCRbeta repertoires over time. The research as a whole found: The second-wave clones that peaked on day 37 were not confirmed to be SARS-CoV-2 specific. Clones contracting from day 15 to 85 had balanced CD4/CD8 phenotypes, while a second wave expanding from day 15 to 37 was biased towards CD4+. Some responding clones were found in pre-infection memory, which suggests that pre-existing cross-reactive memory T cells took part in the SARS-CoV-2 response. Contracting CD4+ clones turned up mainly in the CM and EM memory subsets, whereas EMRA was where CD8+ clones were enriched. The study included only a couple of mild cases, and larger cohorts that include severe cases with pre-infection samples were judged to be necessary.

Ficoll-Paque density gradient centrifugation was the method used to isolate PBMCs. This clonotype was seen many times. No antigen is known for it. No qualities accompany the bases; no much larger clone lies one base away. The CDR3 contains 11 residues, cysteine and phenylalanine counted. Just the 33-base CDR3 DNA is kept, in frame starting at base 1. Trimming costs V 9 bases and J 5 bases, and their ends lie 8 bases apart. CDR1 is given as MNHEY and CDR2 as SVGEGT, both from the germline V gene. Sequencing was performed on an Illumina NovaSeq 6000. cDNA libraries for TCRalpha and TCRbeta were prepared by 5'RACE using constant-segment primers, with sample barcodes and unique molecular identifiers added. Trizol reagent was used to extract RNA from every sample. Libraries were amplified in two PCR steps, with a second sample barcode and Illumina TruSeq adapters added in the second step. Sequencing of libraries was performed on an Illumina NovaSeq with 2 x 150 bp paired-end reads. The authors' pipeline ran thus. Demultiplexing of reads and collapsing into UMI-guided consensus sequences were performed with migec v1.2.7. Using mixcr v2.1.11, UMI consensuses were aligned to TRA and TRB V and J templates and then assembled into clonotypes. A clonotype was counted as expanded or contracted only when both edgeR and NoisET called the clonotype significant, with the noise models trained on biological replicates. For edgeR calls, the thresholds were a false discovery rate-adjusted p below 0.01 and a log2 fold-change of 1. PCA with hierarchical clustering of max-normalized trajectories of the 1000 most abundant clonotypes was used as exploratory dynamics analysis. The CD4 or CD8 phenotype of responding clones was assigned using the separately sequenced CD4+ and CD8+ repertoires. Using fastp at Q25 and MiXCR, TCRdb reprocessed the public reads and kept productive beta chains. Identical CDR3 proteins give one entry, which carries the most common genes and DNA. In this record, the V and J calls reflect TCRdb's handling and not the investigators' own analysis. Recorded for this sample are about 350,000 distinct CDR3 sequences; about 20% of them occurred a single time. The ten largest account for 21% of the sample.

Sequencing input: PBMCs or a T cell subset sorted from them (not recorded which). The TCR comes from a man between 18 and 35 years old who had mild COVID-19 (a few samples of this study predate the infection). The sample titles of this study are shuffled in the database, so cell type and time point are left out; the donor was told from shared clones. This receptor chain uses TRBV6-2 or TRBV6-3 and TRBJ2-1, with the D gene uncertain. The bases are TGTGCCAGTAGAAGGAACAATGAGCAGTTCTTC. It translates to CASRRNNEQFF.